This is a list of T cell receptor beta chains from one sample in a study of blood T cell repertoires in COVID-19. Some clones are missing from TCRdb's copy, which holds only in-frame ones; the method was immunoSEQ multiplex PCR. The sample lists 150,000 to 200,000 clones; more than 90% were seen once. Sequenced input: peripheral blood. These receptors originate from a man in his 60s with active or convalescent COVID-19. Each CDR3 is given with its conserved first and last residue. The order of the fields is V gene, J gene, clone size, D gene, CDR3 DNA, CDR3 protein. A D gene is named only where the DNA matches it firmly. The size field is filled for only some rows; it gives once, few, many or a size class.

TRBV2	TRBJ1-5	NA	TRBD1	TGTGCCAGCCATATGACAGGGGGCAATCAGCCCCAGCATTTT	CASHMTGGNQPQHF
TRBV5-1	TRBJ2-7	NA	TRBD2	TGCGCCAGCAGCCCTCAGACTAGCGGGGGGGGGCGCGAGCAGTACTTC	CASSPQTSGGGREQYF
TRBV2	TRBJ1-5	NA	NA	TGTGCCAGTGGGACACTCTCCAATCAGCCCCAGCATTTT	CASGTLSNQPQHF
TRBV11-2	TRBJ1-2	NA	TRBD1	TGTGCCAGCAGCGTCCGGGACAGGGGCCAATCTCGTGGCTACACCTTC	CASSVRDRGQSRGYTF
TRBV7-7	TRBJ2-3	once	TRBD2	TGTGCCAGCAGCCCGTTCGCGGGGGTGGGCACAGATACGCAGTATTTT	CASSPFAGVGTDTQYF
TRBV6-5	TRBJ2-2	NA	TRBD1	TGTGCCAGCAGAGGACAGGGGGCAGCCGGGGAGCTGTTTTTT	CASRGQGAAGELFF
TRBV18	TRBJ1-2	NA	TRBD1	TGTGCCAGCTCACCACCGGCAGGGGGAACGAATGGCTACACCTTC	CASSPPAGGTNGYTF
TRBV19	TRBJ1-4	NA	NA	TGTGCCAGTACCGACAGTGGGGGGGCCTATAATGAAAAACTGTTTTTT	CASTDSGGAYNEKLFF
TRBV9	TRBJ1-2	NA	TRBD1	TGTGCCAGCAGCTTGTACAATCGGGACAGGGTTTACGGCTACACCTTC	CASSLYNRDRVYGYTF
TRBV7-9	TRBJ2-5	NA	NA	TGTGCCAGCAGCTACTCAGGGAATCAAGAGACCCAGTACTTC	CASSYSGNQETQYF
TRBV25-1	TRBJ2-2	NA	TRBD1	TGTGCCAGCACCAGGACAGGGTATTTCGGGGAGCTGTTTTTT	CASTRTGYFGELFF
TRBV7-9	TRBJ1-5	NA	TRBD1	TGTGCCAGCAGCTCACCTGGGGACAGCTCAGGGCATCAGCCCCAGCATTTT	CASSSPGDSSGHQPQHF
TRBV13	TRBJ1-2	NA	TRBD1	TGTGCCAGCAGCACTTGGACAGGGGTCGAAGACTATGGCTACACCTTC	CASSTWTGVEDYGYTF
TRBV7-9	TRBJ2-7	NA	TRBD2	TGTGCCAGCAGCATGGGACTAGCGGGAGGCCTTTACGAAATTCAGTACTTC	CASSMGLAGGLYEIQYF
TRBV3-1/TRBV3-2	TRBJ2-3	NA	NA	TGTGCCAGCAGCCAAGATCGGAGGACAGATACGCAGTATTTT	CASSQDRRTDTQYF
TRBV10-2	TRBJ2-5	NA	TRBD2	TGCGCCAGCAGTGAGTCCCCCGGACTAGCGGGCCAAGAGACCCAGTACTTC	CASSESPGLAGQETQYF
TRBV30	TRBJ2-7	NA	NA	TGTGCCTGGAGTGTAGGGCAGGGGATACTCTACGAGCAGTACTTC	CAWSVGQGILYEQYF
TRBV5-1	TRBJ2-3	NA	NA	TGCGCCAGCAGCCCGCCCGCTAGCGGCACAGATACGCAGTATTTT	CASSPPASGTDTQYF
TRBV19	TRBJ1-5	NA	TRBD1	TGTGCCAGCGGACAGGGGGCGAATAGCAATCAGCCCCAGCATTTT	CASGQGANSNQPQHF
TRBV6-5	TRBJ1-2	NA	NA	TGTGCCAGCAGCATCACAGGGATCTATGGCTACACCTTC	CASSITGIYGYTF
TRBV6-1	TRBJ2-3	NA	NA	TGTGCCAGCAGTGACGGGAGTACAGATACGCAGTATTTT	CASSDGSTDTQYF
TRBV28	TRBJ1-2	NA	NA	TGTGCCAGCAGGTCCTACGGGTATAACTATGGCTACACCTTC	CASRSYGYNYGYTF
TRBV5-8	TRBJ1-1	NA	TRBD1	TGTGCCAGCAGCTCGGCCCTGTTTTGGACAGGGGGAATGTACACTGAAGCTTTCTTT	CASSSALFWTGGMYTEAFF
TRBV15	TRBJ2-3	once	TRBD2	TGTGCCACCAGCAGAGGATTACTAGCGGGAGTGGGCACAGATACGCAGTATTTT	CATSRGLLAGVGTDTQYF
TRBV19	TRBJ1-2	NA	TRBD1	TGTGCCAGTAGTATGCCCGGACAGGGTGACTATGGCTACACCTTC	CASSMPGQGDYGYTF
TRBV10-2	TRBJ1-2	NA	NA	TGCGCCAGCAGTGAACTGGGGAGGATTGTAGGGGCCTTC	CASSELGRIVGAF
TRBV21-1	TRBJ2-6	NA	NA	TGTGCCAGCGGGGGGAGCCCATACTCTGGGGCCAACGTCCTGACTTTC	CASGGSPYSGANVLTF
TRBV9	TRBJ1-1	once	NA	TGTGCCAGCAGCGTGGCAGGATACGGCACTGAAGCTTTCTTT	CASSVAGYGTEAFF
TRBV24-1	TRBJ2-2	NA	NA	TGTGCCACCAGTGCCGGGACATCCGTGGGGATCGGGGAGCTGTTTTTT	CATSAGTSVGIGELFF
TRBV5-1	TRBJ1-2	NA	TRBD1	TGCGCCAGCAGCTTGCCCGGGACAGGGACTAACTATGGCTACACCTTC	CASSLPGTGTNYGYTF
TRBV19	TRBJ2-1	NA	NA	TGTGCCAGTAGTATAGGGCCGGGTGAGCAGTTCTTC	CASSIGPGEQFF
TRBV6-6	TRBJ2-7	NA	NA	TGTGCCAGCAGCCTAGACGGTGCTTACGAGCAGTACTTC	CASSLDGAYEQYF
TRBV27	TRBJ2-7	NA	TRBD2	TGTGCCAGCAGTAGGCTAGCGGGTACCTACGAGCAGTACTTC	CASSRLAGTYEQYF
TRBV6-1	TRBJ1-1	NA	NA	TGTGCCAGCAGTGAACAAGGGGGAACTGAAGCTTTCTTT	CASSEQGGTEAFF